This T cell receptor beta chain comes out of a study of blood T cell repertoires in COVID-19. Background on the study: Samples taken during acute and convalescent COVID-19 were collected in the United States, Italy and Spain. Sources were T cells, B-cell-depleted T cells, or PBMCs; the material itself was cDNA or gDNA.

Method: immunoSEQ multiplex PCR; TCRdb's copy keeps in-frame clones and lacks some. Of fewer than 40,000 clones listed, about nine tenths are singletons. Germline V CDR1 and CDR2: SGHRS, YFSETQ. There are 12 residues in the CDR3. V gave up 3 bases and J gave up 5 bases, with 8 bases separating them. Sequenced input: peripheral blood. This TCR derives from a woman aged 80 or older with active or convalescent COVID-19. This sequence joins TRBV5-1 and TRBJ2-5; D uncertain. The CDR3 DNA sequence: TGCGCCAGCAGCTGGAACGGGGAGACCCAGTACTTC. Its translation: CASSWNGETQYF.